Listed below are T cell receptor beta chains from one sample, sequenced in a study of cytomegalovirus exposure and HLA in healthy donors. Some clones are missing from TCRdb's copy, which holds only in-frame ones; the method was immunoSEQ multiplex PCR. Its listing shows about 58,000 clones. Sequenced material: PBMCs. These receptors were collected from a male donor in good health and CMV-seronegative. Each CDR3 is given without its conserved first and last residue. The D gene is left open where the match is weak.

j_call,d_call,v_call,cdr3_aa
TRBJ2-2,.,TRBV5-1,ASSPGTLSGTGELF
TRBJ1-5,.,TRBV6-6,ASSSGQPQH
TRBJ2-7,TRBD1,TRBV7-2,ASSRFAGTGVYEQY
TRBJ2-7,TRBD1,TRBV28,ASSLRDRISYEQY
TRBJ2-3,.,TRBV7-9,ASRLRTDTQY
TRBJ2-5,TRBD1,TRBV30,AGSVGQAQRETQY
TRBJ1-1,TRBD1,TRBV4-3,ASSQAPTGRSEAF
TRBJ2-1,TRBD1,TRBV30,AWSRDRVYEQF
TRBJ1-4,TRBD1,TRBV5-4,ASSSGQAAREKLF
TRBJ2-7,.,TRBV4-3,ASSQGGNTEQY
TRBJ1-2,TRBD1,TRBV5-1,ASSFGTGPAYGYT
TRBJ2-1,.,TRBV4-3,ASSQGESSYNEQF
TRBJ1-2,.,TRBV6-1,ASIPHKNYGYT
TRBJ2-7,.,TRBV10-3,AISESTGYAYEQY
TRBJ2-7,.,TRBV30,AWSVAGVYEQY
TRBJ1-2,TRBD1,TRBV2,ASKRGQDGYT